This T cell receptor (beta chain) stems from a study of beta chain features in type 1 diabetes. The whole isolated RNA underwent reverse transcription, so sequencing captured expressed TCRB transcripts. Libraries were prepared by immunoSEQ multiplex PCR; TCRdb keeps only in-frame clonotypes and omits some of them. The repertoire holds fewer than 900,000 clones, with roughly 17% as singletons. V was cut by 5 bases and J by 3 bases, with 13 bases left in between. Germline assignment: CDR1 SGHTA and CDR2 FQGNSA. This CDR3 has 15 residues. Sequenced material: naive CD4+ T cells from blood. The chain links TRBV7-2 to TRBJ2-2; D uncertain. The clonotype originates from a woman aged 18-29 years in good health. The CDR3 sequence: CASSPFHTHTGELFF. The CDR3 DNA is TGTGCCAGCAGCCCATTCCACACTCACACCGGGGAGCTGTTTTTT.